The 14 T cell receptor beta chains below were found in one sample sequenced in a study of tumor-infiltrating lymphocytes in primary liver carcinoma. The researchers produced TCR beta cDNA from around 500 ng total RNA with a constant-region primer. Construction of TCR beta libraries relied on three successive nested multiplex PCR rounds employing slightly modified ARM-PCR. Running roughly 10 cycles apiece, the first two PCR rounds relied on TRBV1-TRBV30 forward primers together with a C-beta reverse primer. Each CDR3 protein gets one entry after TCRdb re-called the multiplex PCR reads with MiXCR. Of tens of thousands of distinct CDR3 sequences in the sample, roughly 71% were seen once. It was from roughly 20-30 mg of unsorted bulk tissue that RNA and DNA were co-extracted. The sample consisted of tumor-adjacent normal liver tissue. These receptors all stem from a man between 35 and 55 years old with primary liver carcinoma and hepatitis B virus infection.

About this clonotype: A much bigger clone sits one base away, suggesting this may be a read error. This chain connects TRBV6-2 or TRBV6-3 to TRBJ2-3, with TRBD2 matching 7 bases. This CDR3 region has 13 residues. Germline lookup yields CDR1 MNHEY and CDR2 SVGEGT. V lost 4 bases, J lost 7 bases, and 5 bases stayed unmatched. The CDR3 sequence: CASSLALANTQYF. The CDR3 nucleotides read TGTGCCAGCAGTTTGGCACTAGCGAATACGCAGTATTTT.

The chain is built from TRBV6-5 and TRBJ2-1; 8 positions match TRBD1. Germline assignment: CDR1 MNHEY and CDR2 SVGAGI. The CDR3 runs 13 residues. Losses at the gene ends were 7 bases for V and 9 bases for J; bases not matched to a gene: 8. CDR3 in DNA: TGTGCCAGCATTCAACGACAGGGGTGTGAGCAGTTCTTC. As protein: CASIQRQGCEQFF.

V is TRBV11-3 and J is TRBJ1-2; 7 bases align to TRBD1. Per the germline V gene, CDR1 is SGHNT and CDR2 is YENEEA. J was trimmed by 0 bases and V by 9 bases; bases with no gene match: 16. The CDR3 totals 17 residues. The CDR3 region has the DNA TGTGCCAGTAGCCCTCCTATCCACAGGGGAACTAACTATGGCTACACCTTC. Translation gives CASSPPIHRGTNYGYTF.

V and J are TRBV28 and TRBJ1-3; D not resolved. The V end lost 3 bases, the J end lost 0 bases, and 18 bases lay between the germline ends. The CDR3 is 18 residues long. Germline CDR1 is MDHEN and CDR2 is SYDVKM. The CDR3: CASSFSSGISRSGNTIYF. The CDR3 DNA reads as TGTGCCAGCAGTTTCAGCTCGGGAATTTCGCGCTCTGGAAACACCATATATTTT.

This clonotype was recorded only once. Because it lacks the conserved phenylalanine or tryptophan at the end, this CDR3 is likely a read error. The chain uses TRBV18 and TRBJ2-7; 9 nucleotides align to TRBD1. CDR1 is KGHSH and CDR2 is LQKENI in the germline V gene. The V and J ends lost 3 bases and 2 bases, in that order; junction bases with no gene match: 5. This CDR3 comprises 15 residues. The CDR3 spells CASSPGTGLTYEQYI. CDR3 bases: TGTGCCAGCTCACCCGGGACAGGGCTAACCTACGAGCAGTACATC.

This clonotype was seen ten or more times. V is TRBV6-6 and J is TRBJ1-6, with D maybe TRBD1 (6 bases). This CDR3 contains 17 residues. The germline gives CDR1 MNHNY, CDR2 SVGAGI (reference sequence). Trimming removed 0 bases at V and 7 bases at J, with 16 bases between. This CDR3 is CASSYSVGRGENSPLHF. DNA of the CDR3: TGTGCCAGCAGTTACTCGGTTGGCAGGGGAGAAAATTCACCCCTCCACTTT.

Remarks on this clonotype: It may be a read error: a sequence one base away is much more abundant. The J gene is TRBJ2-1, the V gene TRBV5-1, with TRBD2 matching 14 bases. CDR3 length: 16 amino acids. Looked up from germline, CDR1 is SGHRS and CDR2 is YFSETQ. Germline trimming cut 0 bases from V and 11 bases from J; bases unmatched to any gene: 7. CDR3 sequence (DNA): TGCGCCAGCAGCTTGGTGGGACTAGCGGGAGATCATAAGCAGTTCTTC. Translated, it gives CASSLVGLAGDHKQFF.

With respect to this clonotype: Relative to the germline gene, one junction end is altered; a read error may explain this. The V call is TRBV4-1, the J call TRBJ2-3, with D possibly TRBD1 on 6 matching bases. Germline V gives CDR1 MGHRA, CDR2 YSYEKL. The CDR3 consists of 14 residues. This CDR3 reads CAGSQGSVGATQYF. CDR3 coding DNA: TGCGCCGGCAGCCAAGGCTCGGTGGGGGCTACGCAGTATTTT.

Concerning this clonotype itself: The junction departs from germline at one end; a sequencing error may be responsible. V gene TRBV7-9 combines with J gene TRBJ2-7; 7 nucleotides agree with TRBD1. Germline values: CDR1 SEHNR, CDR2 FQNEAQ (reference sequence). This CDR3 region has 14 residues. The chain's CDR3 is CASSEDRAIYEQYF. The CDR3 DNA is TGCGCCAGCAGCGAAGACAGGGCAATCTACGAGCAGTACTTC. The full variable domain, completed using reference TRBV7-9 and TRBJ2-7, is DTGVSQNPRHKITKRGQNVTFRCDPISEHNRLYWYRQTLGQGPEFLTYFQNEAQLEKSRLLSDRFSAERPKGSFSTLEIQRTEQGDSAMYLCASSEDRAIYEQYFGPGTRLTVT.

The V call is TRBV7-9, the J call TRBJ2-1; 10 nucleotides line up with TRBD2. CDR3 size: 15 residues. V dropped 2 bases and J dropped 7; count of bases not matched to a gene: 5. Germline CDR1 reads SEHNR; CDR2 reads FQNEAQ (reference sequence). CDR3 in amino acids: CASSLMGTSVNEQFF. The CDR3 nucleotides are TGTGCCAGCAGCTTAATGGGGACTAGCGTGAATGAGCAGTTCTTC.

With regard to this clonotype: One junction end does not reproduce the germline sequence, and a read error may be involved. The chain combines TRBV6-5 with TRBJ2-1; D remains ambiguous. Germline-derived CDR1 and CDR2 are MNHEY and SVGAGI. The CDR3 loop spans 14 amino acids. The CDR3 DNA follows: TGTGCCAACAGTTACCAGCAAGGCGACAATGAGCAGTTCTTC. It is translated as CANSYQQGDNEQFF.

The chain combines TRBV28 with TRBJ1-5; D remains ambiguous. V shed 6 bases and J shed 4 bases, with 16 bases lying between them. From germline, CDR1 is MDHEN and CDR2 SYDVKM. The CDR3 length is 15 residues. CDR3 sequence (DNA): TGTGCCAGCAGCACCGGCAGTTGGGGAAATCAGCCCCAGCATTTT. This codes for CASSTGSWGNQPQHF.

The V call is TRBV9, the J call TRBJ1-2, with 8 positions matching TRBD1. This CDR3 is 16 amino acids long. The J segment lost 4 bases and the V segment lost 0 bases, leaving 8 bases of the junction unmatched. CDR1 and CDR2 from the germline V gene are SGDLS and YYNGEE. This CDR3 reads CASSVAPGQGLYGYTF. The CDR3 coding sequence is TGTGCCAGCAGCGTAGCCCCCGGACAGGGCCTCTATGGCTACACCTTC.

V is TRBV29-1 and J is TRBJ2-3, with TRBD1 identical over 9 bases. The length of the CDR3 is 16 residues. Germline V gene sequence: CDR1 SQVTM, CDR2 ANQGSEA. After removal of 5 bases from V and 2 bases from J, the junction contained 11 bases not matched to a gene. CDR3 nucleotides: TGCAGCGTTACAGCCCCAGACAGGGGGACCACAGATACGCAGTATTTT. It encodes CSVTAPDRGTTDTQYF.